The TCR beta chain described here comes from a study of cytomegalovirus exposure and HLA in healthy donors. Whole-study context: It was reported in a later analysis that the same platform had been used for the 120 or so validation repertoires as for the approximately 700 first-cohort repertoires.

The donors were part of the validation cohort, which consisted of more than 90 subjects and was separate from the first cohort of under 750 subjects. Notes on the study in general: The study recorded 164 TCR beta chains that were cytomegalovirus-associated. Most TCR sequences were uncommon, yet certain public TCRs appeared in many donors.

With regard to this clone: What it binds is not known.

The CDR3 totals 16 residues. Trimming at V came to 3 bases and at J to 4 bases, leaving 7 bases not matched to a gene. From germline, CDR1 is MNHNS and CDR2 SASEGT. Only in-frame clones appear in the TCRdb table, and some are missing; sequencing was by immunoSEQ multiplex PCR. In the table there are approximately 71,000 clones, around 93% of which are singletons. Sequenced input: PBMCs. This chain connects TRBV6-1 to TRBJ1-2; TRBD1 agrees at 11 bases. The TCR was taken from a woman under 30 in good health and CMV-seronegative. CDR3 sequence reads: CASSDLGQGALYGYTF. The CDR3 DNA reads TGTGCCAGCAGTGACCTAGGACAGGGGGCCCTCTATGGCTACACCTTC.